This section outlines one T cell receptor (beta chain) sequence together with its context. In the study's own analysis: Amplification of reference gene primers provided the estimated nucleated cell counts. The protocol was immunoSEQ multiplex PCR, while the TCRdb copy is restricted to in-frame clones and leaves out a portion. V and J calls and clone size are copied from that table; D and trimming were computed from the DNA. The table has tens of thousands of clones, over 75% seen once. The record originates from a study of blood T cell repertoires in COVID-19. Study overall: Sites across the United States, Italy and Spain contributed samples from acute and convalescent COVID-19. The cDNA or gDNA used as material had been derived from T cells, B-cell-depleted T cells, or PBMCs.

The CDR3 is 15 residues long. Trimming at V came to 7 bases and at J to 3 bases, leaving 6 bases not matched to a gene. Germline loops: CDR1 LGHNA, CDR2 YNFKEQ. The sequence came from a human donor with active COVID-19. The donor label of this sample is uncertain. The sample consisted of peripheral blood. The chain is built from TRBV4-2 and TRBJ2-5, with TRBD2 matching 12 bases. CDR3 in amino acids: CASKTSGGPEETQYF. CDR3 coding DNA: TGTGCCAGCAAAACTAGCGGGGGGCCAGAAGAGACCCAGTACTTC.